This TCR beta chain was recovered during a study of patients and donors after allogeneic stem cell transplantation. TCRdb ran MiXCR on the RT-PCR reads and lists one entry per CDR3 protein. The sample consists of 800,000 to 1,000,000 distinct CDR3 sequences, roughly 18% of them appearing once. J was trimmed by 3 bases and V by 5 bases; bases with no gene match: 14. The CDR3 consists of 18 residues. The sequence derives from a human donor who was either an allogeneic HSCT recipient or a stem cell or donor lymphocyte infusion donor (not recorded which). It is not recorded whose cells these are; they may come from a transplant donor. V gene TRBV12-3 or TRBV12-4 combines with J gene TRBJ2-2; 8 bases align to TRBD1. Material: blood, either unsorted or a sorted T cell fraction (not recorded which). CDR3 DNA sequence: TGTGCCAGCAGTCTCCACCCTCCGGACAGGGAGCACACCGGGGAGCTGTTTTTT. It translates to CASSLHPPDREHTGELFF.